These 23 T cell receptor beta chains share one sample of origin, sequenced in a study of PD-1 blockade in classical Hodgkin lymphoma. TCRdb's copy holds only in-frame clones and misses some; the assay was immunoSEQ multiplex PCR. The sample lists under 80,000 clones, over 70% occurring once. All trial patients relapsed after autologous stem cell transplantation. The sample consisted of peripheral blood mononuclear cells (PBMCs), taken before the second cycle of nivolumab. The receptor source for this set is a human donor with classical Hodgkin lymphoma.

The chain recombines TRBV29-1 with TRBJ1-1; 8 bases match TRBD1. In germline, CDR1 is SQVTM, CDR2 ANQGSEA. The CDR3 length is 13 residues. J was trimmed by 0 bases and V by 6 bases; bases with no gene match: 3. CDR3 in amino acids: CSVMDRVNTEAFF. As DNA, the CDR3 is TGCAGCGTCATGGACAGGGTGAACACTGAAGCTTTCTTT.

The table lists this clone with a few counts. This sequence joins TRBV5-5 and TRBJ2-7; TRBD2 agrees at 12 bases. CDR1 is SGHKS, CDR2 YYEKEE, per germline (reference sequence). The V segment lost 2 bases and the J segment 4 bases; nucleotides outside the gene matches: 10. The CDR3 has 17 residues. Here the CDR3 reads CASSFALAGGNRYEQYF. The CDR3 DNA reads TGTGCCAGCAGCTTTGCACTAGCGGGAGGTAATCGATACGAGCAGTACTTC.

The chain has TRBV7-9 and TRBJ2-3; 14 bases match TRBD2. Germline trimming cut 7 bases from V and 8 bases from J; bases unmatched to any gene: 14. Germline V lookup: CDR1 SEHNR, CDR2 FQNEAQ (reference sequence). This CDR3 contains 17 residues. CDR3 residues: CASTLPGLAGVGGTQYF. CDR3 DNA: TGTGCCAGCACCCTACCGGGACTAGCGGGGGTGGGAGGTACGCAGTATTTT. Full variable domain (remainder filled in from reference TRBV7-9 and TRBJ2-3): DTGVSQNPRHKITKRGQNVTFRCDPISEHNRLYWYRQTLGQGPEFLTYFQNEAQLEKSRLLSDRFSAERPKGSFSTLEIQRTEQGDSAMYLCASTLPGLAGVGGTQYFGPGTRLTVL.

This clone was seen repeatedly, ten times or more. Written as DNA, the CDR3 is TGCGCCAGCAGCCAAGTTGCGTTAGGGGGCTATGGCTACACCTTC. Translating gives CASSQVALGGYGYTF. The chain joins TRBV4-1 to TRBJ1-2, with a tentative D call TRBD1 (6 bases). V lost 1 base, J lost 4 bases, and 13 bases lay in between. Germline V gene lookup returns CDR1 MGHRA and CDR2 YSYEKL. The CDR3 is made up of 15 amino acids.

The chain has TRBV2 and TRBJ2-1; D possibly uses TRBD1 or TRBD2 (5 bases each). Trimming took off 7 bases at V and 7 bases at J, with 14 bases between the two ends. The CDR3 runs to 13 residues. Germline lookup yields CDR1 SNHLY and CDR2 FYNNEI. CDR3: CASKGRELNEQFF. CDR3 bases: TGTGCCAGCAAAGGCAGGGAGTTGAATGAGCAGTTCTTC.

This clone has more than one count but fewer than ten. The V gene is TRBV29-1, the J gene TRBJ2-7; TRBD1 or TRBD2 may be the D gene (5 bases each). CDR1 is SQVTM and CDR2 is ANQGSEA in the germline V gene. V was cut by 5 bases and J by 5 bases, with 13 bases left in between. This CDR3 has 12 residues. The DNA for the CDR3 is TGCAGCGTTAACGAGGGGACGGACGAGCAGTACTTC. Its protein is CSVNEGTDEQYF.

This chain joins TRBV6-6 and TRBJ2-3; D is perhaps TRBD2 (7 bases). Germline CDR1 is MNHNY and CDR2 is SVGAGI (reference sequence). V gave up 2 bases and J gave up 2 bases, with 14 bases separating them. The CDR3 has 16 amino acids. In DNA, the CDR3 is TGTGCCAGCAGTTACCTTGCGGGGGCCACCACAGATACGCAGTATTTT. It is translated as CASSYLAGATTDTQYF.

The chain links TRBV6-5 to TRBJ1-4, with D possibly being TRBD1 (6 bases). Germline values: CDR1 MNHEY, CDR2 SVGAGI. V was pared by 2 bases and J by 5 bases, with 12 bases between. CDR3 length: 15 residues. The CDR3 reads CASSYGSGDNEKLFF. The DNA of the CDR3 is TGTGCCAGCAGTTACGGGTCAGGGGACAATGAAAAACTGTTTTTT.

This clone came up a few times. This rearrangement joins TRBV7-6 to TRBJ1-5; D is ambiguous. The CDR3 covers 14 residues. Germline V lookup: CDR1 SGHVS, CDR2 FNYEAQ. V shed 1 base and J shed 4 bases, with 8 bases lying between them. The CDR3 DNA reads TGTGCCAGCAGCTTAGAAGGAGAGAATCAGCCCCAGCATTTT. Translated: CASSLEGENQPQHF. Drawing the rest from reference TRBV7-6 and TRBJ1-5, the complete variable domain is GAGVSQSPRYKVTKRGQDVALRCDPISGHVSLYWYRQALGQGPEFLTYFNYEAQQDKSGLPNDRFSAERPEGSISTLTIQRTEQRDSAMYRCASSLEGENQPQHFGDGTRLSIL.

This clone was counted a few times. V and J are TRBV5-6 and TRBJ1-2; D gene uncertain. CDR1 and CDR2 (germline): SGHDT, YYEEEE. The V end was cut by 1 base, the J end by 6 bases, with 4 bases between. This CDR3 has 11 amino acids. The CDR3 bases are TGTGCCAGCAGCTTGACAGATGGCTACACCTTC. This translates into CASSLTDGYTF.

DNA of the CDR3: TGCGCCAGCAGTTACAGGGAAGGGGACTACGAGCAGTACTTC. As protein: CASSYREGDYEQYF. The rearrangement joins TRBV4-1 to TRBJ2-7; tentatively, D is TRBD1 (6 bases). Germline CDR1 reads MGHRA; CDR2 reads YSYEKL. This CDR3 is built from 14 residues. V dropped 6 bases and J dropped 3 bases, with 15 bases sitting between them.

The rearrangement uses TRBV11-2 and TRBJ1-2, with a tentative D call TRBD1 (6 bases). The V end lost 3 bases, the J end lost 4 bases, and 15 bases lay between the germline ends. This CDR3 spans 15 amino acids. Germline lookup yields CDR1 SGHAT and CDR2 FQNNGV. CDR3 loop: CASSLGAGVTYGYTF. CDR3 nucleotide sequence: TGTGCCAGCAGCTTGGGGGCAGGGGTCACCTATGGCTACACCTTC.

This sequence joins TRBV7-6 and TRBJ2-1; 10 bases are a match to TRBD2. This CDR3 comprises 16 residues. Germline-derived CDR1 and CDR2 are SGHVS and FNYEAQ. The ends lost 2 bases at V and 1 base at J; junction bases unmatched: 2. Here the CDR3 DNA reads TGTGCCAGCAGCTTACTAGCGGGAGATTCCTACAATGAGCAGTTCTTC. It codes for CASSLLAGDSYNEQFF.

The CDR3 sequence is CASSFRGGRPIRTDTQYF. Here the CDR3 DNA reads TGTGCCAGCAGCTTCCGCGGCGGGAGGCCGATACGCACAGATACGCAGTATTTT. The chain links TRBV5-6 to TRBJ2-3; 8 positions agree with TRBD2. The trim removed 2 bases at V and 1 base at J, leaving 12 bases unmatched. Germline values: CDR1 SGHDT, CDR2 YYEEEE. This CDR3 has 18 amino acids.

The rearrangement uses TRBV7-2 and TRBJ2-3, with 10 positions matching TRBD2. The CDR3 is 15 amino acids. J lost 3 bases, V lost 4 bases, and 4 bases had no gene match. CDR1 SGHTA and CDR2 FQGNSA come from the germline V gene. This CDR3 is CASSSLSGGTDTQYF. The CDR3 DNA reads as TGTGCCAGCAGCTCCCTTAGCGGGGGGACAGATACGCAGTATTTT.

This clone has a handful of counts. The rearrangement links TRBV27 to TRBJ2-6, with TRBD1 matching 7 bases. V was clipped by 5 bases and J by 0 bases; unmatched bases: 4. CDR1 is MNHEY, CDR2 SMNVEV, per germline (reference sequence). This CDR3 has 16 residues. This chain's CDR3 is CASSRTGASGANVLTF. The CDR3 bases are TGTGCCAGCAGTAGAACAGGGGCCTCTGGGGCCAACGTCCTGACTTTC.

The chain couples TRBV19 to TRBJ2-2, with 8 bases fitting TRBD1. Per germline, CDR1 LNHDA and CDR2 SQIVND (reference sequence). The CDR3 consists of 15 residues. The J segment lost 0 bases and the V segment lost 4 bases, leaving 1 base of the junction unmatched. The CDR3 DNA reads TGTGCCAGTAGTAAGACAGGGGCGAACACCGGGGAGCTGTTTTTT. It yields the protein CASSKTGANTGELFF.

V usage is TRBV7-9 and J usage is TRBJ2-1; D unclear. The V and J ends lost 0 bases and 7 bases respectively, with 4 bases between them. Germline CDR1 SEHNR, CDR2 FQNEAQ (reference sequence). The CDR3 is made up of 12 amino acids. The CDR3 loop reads CASSLAPNEQFF. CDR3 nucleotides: TGTGCCAGCAGCTTAGCCCCAAATGAGCAGTTCTTC.

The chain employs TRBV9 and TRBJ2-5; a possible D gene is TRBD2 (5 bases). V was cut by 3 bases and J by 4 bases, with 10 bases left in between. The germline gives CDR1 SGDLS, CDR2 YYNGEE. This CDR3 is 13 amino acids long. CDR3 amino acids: CASSGPGVETQYF. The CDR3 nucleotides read TGTGCCAGCAGCGGGCCCGGGGTAGAGACCCAGTACTTC.

The chain's CDR3 is CAWGRGSSYNEQFF. DNA of the CDR3: TGTGCCTGGGGACGGGGGAGCTCCTACAATGAGCAGTTCTTC. V is TRBV30 and J is TRBJ2-1, with D tentatively TRBD2 (6 bases). Trimming took off 5 bases at V and 0 bases at J, with 11 bases between the two ends. Germline V CDR1 and CDR2: GTSNPN, SVGIG (reference sequence). CDR3 length: 14 amino acids.

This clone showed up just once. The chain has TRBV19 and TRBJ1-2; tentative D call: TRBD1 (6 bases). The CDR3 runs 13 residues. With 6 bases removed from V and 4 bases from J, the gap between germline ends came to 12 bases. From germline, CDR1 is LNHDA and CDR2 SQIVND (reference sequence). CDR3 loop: CASSEQGFYGYTF. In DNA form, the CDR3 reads TGTGCCAGTAGCGAACAGGGCTTCTATGGCTACACCTTC.

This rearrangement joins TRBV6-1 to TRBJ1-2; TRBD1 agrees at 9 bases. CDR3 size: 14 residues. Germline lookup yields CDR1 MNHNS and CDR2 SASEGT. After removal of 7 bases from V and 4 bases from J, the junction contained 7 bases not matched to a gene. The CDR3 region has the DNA TGTGCCAGCACCGTGGGACAGGGCTCCTATGGCTACACCTTC. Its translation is CASTVGQGSYGYTF.

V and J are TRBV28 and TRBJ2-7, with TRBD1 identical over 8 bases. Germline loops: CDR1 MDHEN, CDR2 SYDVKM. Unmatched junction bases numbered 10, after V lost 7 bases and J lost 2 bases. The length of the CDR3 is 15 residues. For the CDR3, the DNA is TGTGCCAGCACCATTCGGGCAGGGGGCCCCTACGAGCAGTACTTC. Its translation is CASTIRAGGPYEQYF. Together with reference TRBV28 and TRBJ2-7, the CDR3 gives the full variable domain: DVKVTQSSRYLVKRTGEKVFLECVQDMDHENMFWYRQDPGLGLRLIYFSYDVKMKEKGDIPEGYSVSREKKERFSLILESASTNQTSMYLCASTIRAGGPYEQYFGPGTRLTVT.